This T cell receptor beta chain was captured in a study of Graves' ophthalmopathy and Graves' hyperthyroidism. Per the germline V gene, CDR1 is MNHEY and CDR2 is SMNVEV (reference sequence). V dropped 5 bases and J dropped 8 bases, with 18 bases sitting between them. CDR3 length: 14 residues. RNA transcripts provided the template for amplifying TCR beta CDR3 regions. In the first round, RT-PCR was carried out with HTBI primers, and a multiplex PCR formed the second round. From the multiplex PCR reads, TCRdb called clonotypes with MiXCR, one entry per CDR3 protein. Here the sample spans under 800,000 distinct CDR3 sequences, 22% being singletons. This clonotype has ten or more counts.

This TCR was sampled from a woman between 18 and 29 years old with stable Graves' hyperthyroidism. Some clones in this sample may be carry-over from other donors' samples. Sequenced sample: peripheral blood. The V and J genes are TRBV27 and TRBJ1-2; D is perhaps TRBD1 (5 bases). The CDR3 DNA reads TGTGCCAGCAGTACTGGGCAGGGCCCACTGGGCTACACCTTC. The encoded protein is CASSTGQGPLGYTF.